This record concerns one T cell receptor beta chain sequence. The antigen is undetermined. Via CD45RO/CCR7/CD25/CD127/CD95/CD27, cells of the CD4+ naive, central memory, regulatory and stem cell-like memory subsets were sorted. The data were taken from a study of beta chain features in type 1 diabetes. The study reverse transcribed the entire isolated RNA, so it sequenced expressed TCRB transcripts. TCRdb's table, derived via immunoSEQ multiplex PCR, lists solely in-frame clones and lacks some. The sample contains 330,000 or so clones, around an eighth of which appear only once. General study points: Among patients, naive, central memory and Treg TCRB repertoires appeared more similar than among healthy donors. All four CD4+ subsets of Type 1 diabetes patients contained TCRB CDR3s that were moderately but significantly shorter. Short templates might get an advantage during PCR, and this would be equal in patients and controls. Sequencing used cDNA, and cells with high TCR expression could therefore be over-represented.

This TCR derives from a young woman with type 1 diabetes. Sequences were obtained from naive CD4+ T cells from blood.

In DNA form, the CDR3 reads TGTGCCAGCAGCGTGACAGGGGCGAACACTGAAGCTTTCTTT. It yields the protein CASSVTGANTEAFF. V is TRBV9 and J is TRBJ1-1; 8 nucleotides line up with TRBD1. After removal of 2 bases from V and 1 base from J, the junction contained 1 base not matched to a gene. Germline V gives CDR1 SGDLS, CDR2 YYNGEE. There are 14 residues in the CDR3.